This T cell receptor (beta chain) was profiled in a study of graft-versus-host responses after intestinal transplantation. In the study overall: Every one of the recipients received anti-thymocyte globulin induction and afterwards took tacrolimus and steroids for roughly 3 years.

This CDR3 has 14 amino acids. Germline V CDR1 and CDR2: MNHNS, SASEGT. V lost 6 bases and J lost 5; bases outside the gene matches: 8. Clones were read by immunoSEQ multiplex PCR, and TCRdb kept only the in-frame ones, dropping some. The sample has around 14,000 clones; 30% to 35% are singletons. This clone was seen a few times. This sequence joins TRBV6-1 and TRBJ1-2, with 8 bases fitting TRBD1. The material was alloreactive CD4+ T cells from a mixed lymphocyte reaction culture, obtained before intestinal transplant. The subset was: CFSE-low proliferating T cells sorted from roughly 6-day pre-transplant mixed lymphocyte reaction (GvH or HvG direction). This receptor was identified in a human patient who received an intestinal transplant. The CDR3 reads CASREDRVGYGYTF. Here the CDR3 DNA reads TGTGCCAGCAGGGAGGACAGGGTTGGATATGGCTACACCTTC.